The sequence of this TCR beta chain was determined in a study of cytomegalovirus exposure and HLA in healthy donors. Of note for this clone: Its specificity is not known.

Sequencing was performed with immunoSEQ multiplex PCR; in TCRdb, only in-frame clones are kept and a portion is missing. Of about 130,000 clones in the sample, 80% to 90% were seen once. Overall study findings and caveats: Among the CMV-associated chains, three were confirmed in vitro as specific for CMV antigens.

Losses at the gene ends were 4 bases for V and 1 base for J; bases not matched to a gene: 4. CDR3 length: 16 residues. Germline values: CDR1 MNHNS, CDR2 SASEGT. This chain links TRBV6-1 with TRBJ2-1; 10 bases line up with TRBD1. This sequence was found in a woman aged 18-35 years in good health and CMV-seropositive. Material: PBMCs. CDR3 bases: TGTGCCAGCAGTGGTCCGGGACAGGGGTCCTACAATGAGCAGTTCTTC. Translated, it gives CASSGPGQGSYNEQFF.